A single sample gave rise to the 30 T cell receptor beta chains below, sequenced in a study of early T cells in non-severe SARS-CoV-2 infection. TCRdb passed the 5' RACE reads through MiXCR, listing each CDR3 protein once. The sample holds some 57,000 distinct CDR3 sequences, about 12% seen once. Sequenced: whole blood. The receptors shown here come from an adult who was a healthcare worker with PCR-confirmed SARS-CoV-2 infection or an uninfected control (not recorded which).

The rearrangement uses TRBV4-3 and TRBJ2-1; D is possibly TRBD2 (6 bases). The V gene's germline CDR1 is LGHNA and CDR2 YSLEER. This CDR3 spans 14 amino acids. V was clipped by 2 bases and J by 7 bases, with 12 bases between them. The CDR3 region is CASSQTGTLNEQFF. The CDR3 DNA reads TGCGCCAGCAGCCAAACCGGGACTTTGAATGAGCAGTTCTTC.

This clonotype has only a few counts. This chain links TRBV29-1 with TRBJ2-1; 9 nucleotides align to TRBD1. The CDR3 extends over 12 amino acids. J was trimmed by 6 bases and V by 6 bases; bases with no gene match: 3. The germline CDR1 and CDR2 sequences are SQVTM and ANQGSEA. Here the CDR3 reads CSVRTGANEQFF. Here the CDR3 DNA reads TGCAGCGTGCGGACAGGGGCCAATGAGCAGTTCTTC.

This clonotype was counted many times. The rearrangement joins TRBV4-2 to TRBJ1-2; 9 bases fit TRBD1. V lost 3 bases, J lost 6 bases, and 5 bases stayed unmatched. The CDR3 runs 14 residues. Germline V gives CDR1 LGHNA, CDR2 YNFKEQ. Written as DNA, the CDR3 is TGTGCCAGCAGCCATGTCGACAGGGGGGATGGCTACACCTTC. Amino acids: CASSHVDRGDGYTF.

V and J are TRBV29-1 and TRBJ1-1; the D is unclear. CDR1 SQVTM and CDR2 ANQGSEA come from the germline V gene. V lost 6 bases to trimming and J lost 0 bases, with 14 bases between them. The CDR3 is 14 residues long. This CDR3 reads CSVHSVYMNTEAFF. DNA for the CDR3: TGCAGCGTACACTCCGTCTACATGAACACTGAAGCTTTCTTT.

Comment on this clonotype: A read error may be the cause here, since a much bigger clone is one base away. This chain uses TRBV11-2 with TRBJ1-6; D is unresolved. CDR1 is SGHAT, CDR2 FQNNGV, per germline. Trimming shortened V by 6 bases and J by 7 bases, and 16 bases separated the two germline ends. The CDR3 contains 15 residues. The CDR3 DNA sequence: TGTGCCAGCAGTAGAGACGGTCCTACGAATTCACCCCTCCACTTT. Amino acids: CASSRDGPTNSPLHF.

This clonotype was seen more than once but under ten times. This chain links TRBV11-2 with TRBJ2-7; 7 nucleotides match TRBD1. Germline V lookup: CDR1 SGHAT, CDR2 FQNNGV. J gave up 3 bases and V 5 bases, and 7 bases lay outside the gene matches. This CDR3 has 14 amino acids. CDR3 coding DNA: TGTGCCAGCAGCGGGGCCGGACAGGTCTACGAGCAGTACTTC. This encodes CASSGAGQVYEQYF.

This chain links TRBV14 with TRBJ2-1; 13 bases are a match to TRBD2. This CDR3 is 13 amino acids long. CDR1 and CDR2 from the germline V gene are SGHDN and FVKESK. V trimming: 4 bases; J trimming: 14 bases; junction bases outside the gene matches: 5. The CDR3 protein is CASSPTSGGAKFF. The CDR3 nucleotides are TGTGCCAGCAGCCCAACTAGCGGGGGGGCGAAGTTCTTC.

This clonotype was counted only a few times. The CDR3 here is CASSQFAGYNEQFF. CDR3 DNA: TGTGCCAGCAGCCAATTCGCGGGCTACAATGAGCAGTTCTTC. The chain recombines TRBV3-1 with TRBJ2-1, with a tentative D call TRBD2 (5 bases). Deletions cut 2 bases from V and 3 bases from J, with 8 bases between. Germline V gives CDR1 LGHDT, CDR2 YNNKEL (reference sequence). The length of the CDR3 is 14 residues.

This sequence joins TRBV28 and TRBJ1-1; possibly TRBD1 for D (6 bases). Deletions cut 6 bases from V and 1 base from J, with 6 bases between. The CDR3 spans 12 residues. Germline V gene lookup returns CDR1 MDHEN and CDR2 SYDVKM. The CDR3 nucleotides read TGTGCCAGCAGGGACAGGAACACTGAAGCTTTCTTT. Its translation is CASRDRNTEAFF.

CDR3 region: CASSQDAGTTFGYTF. In DNA, the CDR3 is TGTGCCAGCAGCCAAGATGCCGGGACAACCTTTGGCTACACCTTC. This chain links TRBV3-1 with TRBJ1-2; D is perhaps TRBD1 (6 bases). Germline V gene lookup returns CDR1 LGHDT and CDR2 YNNKEL (reference sequence). This CDR3 contains 15 residues. V lost 0 bases and J lost 7, with 15 bases in between.

This chain joins TRBV29-1 and TRBJ2-5; TRBD1 agrees at 9 bases. CDR1 SQVTM and CDR2 ANQGSEA come from the germline V gene. The CDR3 length is 15 residues. V lost 5 bases, J lost 1 base, and 8 bases stayed unmatched. The CDR3 region has the DNA TGCAGCGTTTATTACCGGGACAGGGTCCAAGAGACCCAGTACTTC. Residues: CSVYYRDRVQETQYF.

The chain couples TRBV20-1 to TRBJ2-1, with 7 bases identical to TRBD2. From germline, CDR1 is DFQATT and CDR2 SNEGSKA (reference sequence). The CDR3 loop spans 14 amino acids. Unmatched junction bases numbered 9, after V lost 3 bases and J lost 7 bases. CDR3 residues: CSASKAGSGNEQFF. CDR3 coding DNA: TGCAGTGCTAGTAAAGCGGGATCTGGGAATGAGCAGTTCTTC.

This clonotype has ten or more counts. CDR3 protein: CASSRSGFGNTIYF. CDR3 sequence (DNA): TGTGCCAGCAGCCGTTCAGGTTTCGGAAACACCATATATTTT. This rearrangement joins TRBV7-2 to TRBJ1-3; D unclear. The CDR3 contains 14 residues. The V and J ends lost 5 bases and 4 bases respectively, with 12 bases between them. CDR1 and CDR2 from the germline V gene are SGHTA and FQGNSA.

The table lists this clonotype with many counts. Relative to the germline gene, one junction end is altered; a read error may explain this. The J gene is TRBJ2-5, the V gene TRBV7-2, with D possibly being TRBD1 (6 bases). Germline CDR1 reads SGHTA; CDR2 reads FQGNSA. The CDR3 loop spans 13 amino acids. The CDR3 here is CASSTDSQQTQYF. The CDR3 nucleotides are TGTGCCAGCAGCACGGACAGCCAACAGACCCAGTACTTC.

This clonotype was seen a handful of times. The V gene is TRBV28, the J gene TRBJ2-7; no firm D call. V lost 1 base and J 4 bases, leaving 2 bases between the germline ends. The CDR3 runs 11 residues. Germline values: CDR1 MDHEN, CDR2 SYDVKM. CDR3 sequence (DNA): TGTGCCAGCAGTTTATTTTACGAGCAGTACTTC. Residues: CASSLFYEQYF.

In its sample, this clonotype was seen a few times. The rearrangement links TRBV20-1 to TRBJ1-4; TRBD1 might be the D (6 bases). Germline loops: CDR1 DFQATT, CDR2 SNEGSKA (reference sequence). The CDR3 is 13 residues long. Trimming shortened V by 6 bases and J by 6 bases, and 14 bases separated the two germline ends. The CDR3 DNA reads TGCAGTGCCCCCGGGACAACAGATGAAAAACTGTTTTTT. Encoded protein: CSAPGTTDEKLFF.

This chain links TRBV3-1 with TRBJ2-1; 13 bases fit TRBD2. Germline CDR1 and CDR2: LGHDT and YNNKEL (reference sequence). The junction had 5 bases not matched to a gene; V was cut back by 3 bases and J by 9 bases. CDR3 size: 15 residues. The CDR3 reads CASSQGLAGLGEQFF. As DNA, the CDR3 is TGTGCCAGCAGCCAGGGACTAGCGGGACTCGGTGAGCAGTTCTTC.

The chain links TRBV11-3 to TRBJ2-7, with D perhaps being TRBD1 or TRBD2 (6 bases each). Between the trimmed V and J ends, which lost 2 bases and 7 bases, there was a span of 12 bases. Germline V gene sequence: CDR1 SGHNT, CDR2 YENEEA. The CDR3 runs 13 residues. The DNA for the CDR3 is TGTGCCAGCAGCTTATTCGGGGGCACTGAGCAGTACTTC. This codes for CASSLFGGTEQYF.

Only one count was recorded for this clonotype. The junction shows a germline mismatch at one end, possibly a read error. The chain combines TRBV27 with TRBJ2-3; D may be TRBD2 (5 bases). Germline-derived CDR1 and CDR2 are MNHEY and SMNVEV (reference sequence). The CDR3 consists of 13 residues. The CDR3 region is CVSRIASTDTQYF. CDR3 DNA: TGTGTCAGCAGAATAGCGTCCACAGATACGCAGTATTTT.

This clonotype appeared many times. The chain joins TRBV7-2 to TRBJ2-2, with D possibly being TRBD2 (7 bases). Germline V gene data show CDR1 as SGHTA and CDR2 as FQGNSA. The CDR3 covers 14 residues. V dropped 3 bases and J dropped 7 bases, with 12 bases sitting between them. DNA for the CDR3: TGTGCCAGCAGCTTCGGGGGGCGCGGCGGGGAGCTGTTTTTT. It codes for CASSFGGRGGELFF.

This clonotype was seen ten or more times. The chain recombines TRBV20-1 with TRBJ1-5, with TRBD1 matching 11 bases. CDR1 and CDR2 from the germline V gene are DFQATT and SNEGSKA (reference sequence). V shed 6 bases, J shed 0 bases, and the junction held 10 bases outside the gene matches. The CDR3 is made up of 17 amino acids. CDR3 protein: CSAGQGAGVYSNQPQHF. The CDR3 region has the DNA TGCAGTGCCGGACAGGGGGCAGGGGTTTATAGCAATCAGCCCCAGCATTTT.

The sample holds a few counts of this clonotype. The genes are TRBV7-2 and TRBJ1-5; D perhaps matches TRBD1 (5 bases). V dropped 4 bases and J dropped 6 bases, with 7 bases sitting between them. CDR3 length: 12 residues. Germline-derived CDR1 and CDR2 are SGHTA and FQGNSA. In DNA form, the CDR3 reads TGTGCCAGCAGCTCAGGGAGTCAGCCCCAGCATTTT. Its translation: CASSSGSQPQHF.

The chain recombines TRBV18 with TRBJ2-3; D call uncertain. CDR1 and CDR2 from the germline V gene are KGHSH and LQKENI. The CDR3 is made up of 15 amino acids. V dropped 0 bases and J dropped 4 bases, with 11 bases sitting between them. CDR3 sequence (DNA): TGTGCCAGCTCACCACCACCGGATCCGGCAGATACGCAGTATTTT. Translation gives CASSPPPDPADTQYF.

The CDR3 DNA reads TGCGCCAGCAGCCCACAGGACAGGGATGACGAGCAGTACTTC. It specifies CASSPQDRDDEQYF. This chain joins TRBV4-1 and TRBJ2-7, with 8 bases identical to TRBD1. The length of the CDR3 is 14 residues. The V gene end was trimmed by 4 bases and the J gene end by 5 bases; junction bases not matched to a gene: 7. The germline CDR1 and CDR2 sequences are MGHRA and YSYEKL.

This clonotype was observed at least ten times. This sequence joins TRBV24-1 and TRBJ2-2, with 10 bases matching TRBD2. CDR3 length equals 16 residues. Unmatched junction bases numbered 4, after V lost 1 base and J lost 6 bases. Germline CDR1 KGHDR, CDR2 SFDVKD. CDR3 sequence (DNA): TGTGCCACCAGTGATTTAGCGGGAGGGCCTTCCGGGGAGCTGTTTTTT. Residues: CATSDLAGGPSGELFF.

This chain links TRBV5-1 with TRBJ2-2; perhaps TRBD2 as D (5 bases). In germline, CDR1 is SGHRS, CDR2 YFSETQ. V was pared by 1 base and J by 5 bases, with 12 bases between. CDR3 length: 15 residues. The CDR3, as DNA: TGCGCCAGCAGCTTGACCGGGATATCAACCGGGGAGCTGTTTTTT. Translating it yields CASSLTGISTGELFF.

This clonotype was recorded at least ten times. The chain couples TRBV12-3 or TRBV12-4 to TRBJ2-7; 10 bases are a match to TRBD1. The CDR3 sequence is 15 residues long. V dropped 3 bases and J dropped 2; count of bases not matched to a gene: 4. CDR3 region: CASSFYGQGAYEQYF. In nucleotides, the CDR3 is TGTGCCAGCAGTTTTTATGGACAGGGGGCCTACGAGCAGTACTTC.

Written as DNA, the CDR3 is TGCGCCAGCGTTGGACAGAGCTTAGTAGTCGGGCAGTTCTTC. This sequence encodes CASVGQSLVVGQFF. This chain links TRBV10-2 with TRBJ2-1, with D perhaps TRBD1 (6 bases). CDR3 length: 14 amino acids. Per germline, CDR1 WSHSY and CDR2 SAAADI. Trimming removed 8 bases at V and 12 bases at J, with 23 bases between.

This clonotype was counted many times. The V gene is TRBV29-1, the J gene TRBJ2-3; TRBD1 matches at 7 bases. CDR1 and CDR2 (germline): SQVTM, ANQGSEA. V shed 3 bases and J 1 base; nucleotides not matched to a gene: 1. The CDR3 contains 13 residues. The CDR3, as DNA: TGCAGCGTTGACCAGGGGGGCACAGATACGCAGTATTTT. It specifies CSVDQGGTDTQYF.

The V gene is TRBV29-1, the J gene TRBJ1-1; D not certain. The CDR3 spans 10 residues. Germline V gene lookup returns CDR1 SQVTM and CDR2 ANQGSEA. The V and J ends lost 6 bases and 8 bases respectively, with 10 bases between them. CDR3 sequence reads: CSVAIREAFF. As DNA, the CDR3 is TGCAGCGTCGCTATCAGGGAAGCTTTCTTT.